Sequencing of this T cell receptor beta chain was carried out in a study of cytomegalovirus exposure and HLA in healthy donors. General study results and limits: An analysis done earlier found most TCR beta V segments productive about 90% or about 30% of the time.

Comment on this clone: The antigen remains unidentified.

The CDR3 consists of 19 residues. J gave up 5 bases and V 1 base, and 11 bases lay outside the gene matches. From germline, CDR1 is SEHNR and CDR2 FQNEAQ (reference sequence). The PCR made use of 60 Vbeta and 13 Jbeta primers. TCRdb keeps only in-frame clones here, not all; method: immunoSEQ multiplex PCR. Of more than 110,000 clones in the sample, around 70% are singletons; the top ten hold 1.5% to 2%. Sequencing was done on a sample of PBMCs. The chain uses TRBV7-9 and TRBJ2-1; 13 positions match TRBD2. This TCR came from a woman between 25 and 40 years old in good health and CMV-seronegative. In DNA form, the CDR3 reads TGTGCCAGCAGCTTAGGGACTAGCGGGAGTACATTCGTCGACAATGAGCAGTTCTTC. It translates to CASSLGTSGSTFVDNEQFF.